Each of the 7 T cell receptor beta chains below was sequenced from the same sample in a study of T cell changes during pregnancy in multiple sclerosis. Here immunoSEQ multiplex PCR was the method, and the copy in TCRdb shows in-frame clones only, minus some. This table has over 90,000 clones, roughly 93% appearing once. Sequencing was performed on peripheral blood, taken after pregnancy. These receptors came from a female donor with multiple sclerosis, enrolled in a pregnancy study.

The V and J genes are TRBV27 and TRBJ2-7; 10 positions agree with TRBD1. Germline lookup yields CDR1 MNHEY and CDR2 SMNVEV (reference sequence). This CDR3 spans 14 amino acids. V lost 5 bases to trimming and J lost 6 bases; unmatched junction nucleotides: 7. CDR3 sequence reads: CASSPGTGAREQYF. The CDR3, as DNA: TGTGCCAGCAGTCCGGGGACAGGGGCCCGCGAGCAGTACTTC.

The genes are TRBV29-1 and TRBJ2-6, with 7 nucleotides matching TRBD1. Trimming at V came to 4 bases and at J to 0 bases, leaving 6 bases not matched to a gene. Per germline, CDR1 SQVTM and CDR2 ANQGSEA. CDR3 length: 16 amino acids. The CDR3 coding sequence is TGCAGCGTTGTAGGACAGGCGGGCTCTGGGGCCAACGTCCTGACTTTC. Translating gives CSVVGQAGSGANVLTF.

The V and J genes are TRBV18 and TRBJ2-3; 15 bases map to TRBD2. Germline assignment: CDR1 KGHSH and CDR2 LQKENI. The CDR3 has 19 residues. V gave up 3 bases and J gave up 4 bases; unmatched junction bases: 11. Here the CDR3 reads CASSPSMIGLAGGPDTQYF. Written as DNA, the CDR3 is TGTGCCAGCTCACCTTCGATGATAGGACTAGCGGGAGGGCCAGATACGCAGTATTTT. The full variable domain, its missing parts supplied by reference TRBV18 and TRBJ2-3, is NAGVMQNPRHLVRRRGQEARLRCSPMKGHSHVYWYRQLPEEGLKFMVYLQKENIIDESGMPKERFSAEFPKEGPSILRIQQVVRGDSAAYFCASSPSMIGLAGGPDTQYFGPGTRLTVL.

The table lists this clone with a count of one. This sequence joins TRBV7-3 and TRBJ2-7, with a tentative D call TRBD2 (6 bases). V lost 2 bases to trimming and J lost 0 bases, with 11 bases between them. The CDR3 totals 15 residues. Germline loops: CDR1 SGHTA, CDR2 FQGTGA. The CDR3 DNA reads TGTGCCAGCAGCTTAGTCCCTAGCGCCTCCTACGAGCAGTACTTC. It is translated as CASSLVPSASYEQYF.

CDR3 in amino acids: CASSLAMGLAAYEQYF. The CDR3 region has the DNA TGTGCCAGCAGCTTAGCGATGGGGCTAGCGGCCTACGAGCAGTACTTC. The rearrangement joins TRBV7-8 to TRBJ2-7; 7 nucleotides line up with TRBD2. This CDR3 is built from 16 residues. CDR1 SGHVS and CDR2 FQNEAQ come from the germline V gene. Trimming removed 0 bases from V and 2 bases from J; junction bases left unmatched: 7.

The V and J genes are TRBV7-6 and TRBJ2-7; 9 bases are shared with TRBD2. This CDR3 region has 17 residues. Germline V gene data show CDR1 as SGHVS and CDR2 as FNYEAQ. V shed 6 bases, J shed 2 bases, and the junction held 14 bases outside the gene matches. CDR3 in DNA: TGTGCCAGCAGTTTCGGGAACGCGGGGGGGCCCCCCTACGAGCAGTACTTC. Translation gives CASSFGNAGGPPYEQYF.

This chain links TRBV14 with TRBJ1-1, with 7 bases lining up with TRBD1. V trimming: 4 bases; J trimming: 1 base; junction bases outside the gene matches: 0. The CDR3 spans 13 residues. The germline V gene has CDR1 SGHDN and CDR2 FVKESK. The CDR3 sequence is CASSRQGNTEAFF. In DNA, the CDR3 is TGTGCCAGCAGCCGACAGGGGAACACTGAAGCTTTCTTT.